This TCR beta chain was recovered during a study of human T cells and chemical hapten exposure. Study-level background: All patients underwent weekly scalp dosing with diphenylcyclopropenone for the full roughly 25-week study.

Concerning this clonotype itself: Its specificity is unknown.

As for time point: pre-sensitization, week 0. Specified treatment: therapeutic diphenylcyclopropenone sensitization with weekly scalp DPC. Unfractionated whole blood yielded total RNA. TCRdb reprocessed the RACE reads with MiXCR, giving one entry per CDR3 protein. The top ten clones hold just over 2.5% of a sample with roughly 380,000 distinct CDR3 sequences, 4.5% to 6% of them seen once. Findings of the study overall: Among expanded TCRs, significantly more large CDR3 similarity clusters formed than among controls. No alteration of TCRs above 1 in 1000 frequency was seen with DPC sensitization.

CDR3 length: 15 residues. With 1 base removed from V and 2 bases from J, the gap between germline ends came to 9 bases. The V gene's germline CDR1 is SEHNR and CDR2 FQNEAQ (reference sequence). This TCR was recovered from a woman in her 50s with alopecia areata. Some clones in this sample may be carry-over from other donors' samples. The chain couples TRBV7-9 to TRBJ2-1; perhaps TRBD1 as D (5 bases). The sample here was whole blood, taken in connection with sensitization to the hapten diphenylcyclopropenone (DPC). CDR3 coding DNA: TGTGCCAGCAGCTTAGTGGACACAACCTACAATGAGCAGTTCTTC. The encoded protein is CASSLVDTTYNEQFF.